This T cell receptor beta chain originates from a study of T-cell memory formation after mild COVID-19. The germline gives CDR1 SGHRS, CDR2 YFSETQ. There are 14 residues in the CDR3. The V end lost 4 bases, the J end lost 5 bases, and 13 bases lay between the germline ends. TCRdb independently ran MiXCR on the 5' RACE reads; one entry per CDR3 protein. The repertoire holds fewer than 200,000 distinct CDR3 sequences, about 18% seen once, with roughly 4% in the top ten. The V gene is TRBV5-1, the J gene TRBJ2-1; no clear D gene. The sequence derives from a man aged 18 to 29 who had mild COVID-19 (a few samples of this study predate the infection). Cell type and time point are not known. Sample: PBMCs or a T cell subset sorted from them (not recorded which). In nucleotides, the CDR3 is TGCGCCAGCAGCCCGGGTGGTGTGGACAATGAGCAGTTCTTC. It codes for CASSPGGVDNEQFF.